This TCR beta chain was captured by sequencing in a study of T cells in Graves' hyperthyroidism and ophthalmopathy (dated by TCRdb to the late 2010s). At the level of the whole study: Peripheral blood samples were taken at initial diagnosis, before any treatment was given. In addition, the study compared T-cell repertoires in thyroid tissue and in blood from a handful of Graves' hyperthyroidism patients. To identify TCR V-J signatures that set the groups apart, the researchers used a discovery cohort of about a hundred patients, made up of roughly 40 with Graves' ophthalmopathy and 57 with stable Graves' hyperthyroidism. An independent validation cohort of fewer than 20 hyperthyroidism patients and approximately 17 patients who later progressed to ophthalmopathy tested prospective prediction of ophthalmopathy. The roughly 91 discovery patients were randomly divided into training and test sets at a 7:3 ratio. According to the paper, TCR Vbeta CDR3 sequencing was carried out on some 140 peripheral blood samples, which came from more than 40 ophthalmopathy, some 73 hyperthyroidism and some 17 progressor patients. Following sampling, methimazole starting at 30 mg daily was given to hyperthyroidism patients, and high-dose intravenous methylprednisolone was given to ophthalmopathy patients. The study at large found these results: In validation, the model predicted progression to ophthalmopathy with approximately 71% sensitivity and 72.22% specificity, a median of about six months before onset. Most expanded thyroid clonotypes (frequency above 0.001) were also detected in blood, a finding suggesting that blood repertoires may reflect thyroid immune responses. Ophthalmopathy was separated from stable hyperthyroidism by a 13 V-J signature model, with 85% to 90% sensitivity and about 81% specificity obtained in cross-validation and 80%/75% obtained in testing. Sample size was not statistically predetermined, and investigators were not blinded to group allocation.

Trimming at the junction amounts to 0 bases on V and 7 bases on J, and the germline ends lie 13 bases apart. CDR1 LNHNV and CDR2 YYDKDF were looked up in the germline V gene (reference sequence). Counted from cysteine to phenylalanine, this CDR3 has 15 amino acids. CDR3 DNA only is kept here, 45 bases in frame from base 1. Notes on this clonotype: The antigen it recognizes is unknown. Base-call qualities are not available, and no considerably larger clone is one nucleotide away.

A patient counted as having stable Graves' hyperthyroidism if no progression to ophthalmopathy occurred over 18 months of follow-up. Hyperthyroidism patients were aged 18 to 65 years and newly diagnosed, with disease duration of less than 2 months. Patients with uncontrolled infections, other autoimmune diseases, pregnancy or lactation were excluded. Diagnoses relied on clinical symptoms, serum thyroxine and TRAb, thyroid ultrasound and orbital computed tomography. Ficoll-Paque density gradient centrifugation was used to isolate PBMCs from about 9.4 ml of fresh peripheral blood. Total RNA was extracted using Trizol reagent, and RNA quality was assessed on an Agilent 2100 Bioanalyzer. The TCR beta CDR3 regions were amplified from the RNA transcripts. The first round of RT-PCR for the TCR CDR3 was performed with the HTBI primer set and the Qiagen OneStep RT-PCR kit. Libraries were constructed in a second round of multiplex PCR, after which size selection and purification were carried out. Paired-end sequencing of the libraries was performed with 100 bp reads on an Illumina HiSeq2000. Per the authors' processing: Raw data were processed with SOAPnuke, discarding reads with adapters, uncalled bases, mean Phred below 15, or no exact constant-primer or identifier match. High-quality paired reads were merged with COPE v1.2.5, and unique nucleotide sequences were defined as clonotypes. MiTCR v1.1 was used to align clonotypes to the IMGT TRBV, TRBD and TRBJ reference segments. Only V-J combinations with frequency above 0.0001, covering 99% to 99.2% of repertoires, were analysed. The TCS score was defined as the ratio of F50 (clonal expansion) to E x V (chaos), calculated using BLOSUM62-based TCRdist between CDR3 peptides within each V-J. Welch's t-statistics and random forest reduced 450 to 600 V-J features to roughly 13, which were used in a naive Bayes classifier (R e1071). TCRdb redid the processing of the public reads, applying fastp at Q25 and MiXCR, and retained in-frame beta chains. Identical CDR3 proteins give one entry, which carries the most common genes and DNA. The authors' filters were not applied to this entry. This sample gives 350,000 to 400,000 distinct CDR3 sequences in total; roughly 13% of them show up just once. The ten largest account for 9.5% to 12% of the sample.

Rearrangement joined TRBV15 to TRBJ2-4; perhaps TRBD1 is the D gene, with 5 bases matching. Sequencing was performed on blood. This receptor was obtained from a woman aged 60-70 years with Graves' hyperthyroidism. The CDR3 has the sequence CATSRDGAQQNIQYF. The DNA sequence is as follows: TGTGCCACCAGCAGAGATGGGGCTCAACAGAACATTCAGTACTTC.